Reported below is one T cell receptor beta chain. These data belong to a study of blood T cell repertoires in COVID-19. Sequenced by immunoSEQ multiplex PCR; TCRdb stores in-frame clones only, minus some. The data hold 150,000 to 200,000 clones, with approximately 82% observed a single time. Germline CDR1 is GTSNPN and CDR2 is SVGIG (reference sequence). This CDR3 spans 13 amino acids. V was shortened by 2 bases and J by 4 bases, with 8 bases between the two germline ends. This chain links TRBV30 with TRBJ2-2, with a tentative D call TRBD1 (6 bases). Sequenced input: PBMCs or T cells enriched from blood (not recorded which). The sequence was obtained from a woman aged 60 to 75 with acute COVID-19. CDR3 DNA sequence: TGTGCCTGGAGTATAGGGGGCACCGGGGAGCTGTTTTTT. It translates to CAWSIGGTGELFF.